A single sample gave rise to the 12 T cell receptor beta chains below, sequenced in a study of T cells in Graves' hyperthyroidism and ophthalmopathy. From RNA transcripts, TCR beta CDR3 regions were amplified. A first-round RT-PCR of the TCR CDR3 used the HTBI primer set. TCRdb re-called the multiplex PCR reads through MiXCR, storing one row per CDR3 protein. The data contain 500,000 to 700,000 distinct CDR3 sequences, 16% of them seen just once; the ten biggest clones take up more than 15%. The sequenced sample consisted of blood. The receptors derive from a woman between 18 and 29 years old with Graves' hyperthyroidism.

This clonotype was found a few times. At one boundary the junction diverges from the germline segment, which might be a read error. J is TRBJ2-7 and V is TRBV11-3; the D gene is possibly TRBD1 (6 bases). Germline lookup yields CDR1 SGHNT and CDR2 YENEEA. The CDR3 totals 14 residues. The CDR3 loop reads CASSERQVRYGQYF. CDR3 coding DNA: TGTGCCAGCAGCGAACGACAGGTCCGTTACGGGCAGTACTTC. Full variable domain (outside the CDR3, taken from reference TRBV11-3 and TRBJ2-7): EAGVVQSPRYKIIEKKQPVAFWCNPISGHNTLYWYLQNLGQGPELLIRYENEEAVDDSQLPKDRFSAERLKGVDSTLKIQPAELGDSAVYLCASSERQVRYGQYFGPGTRLTVT.

For the CDR3, the DNA is TGCAGCGTTGAGGCTAGCGGGAGGTTGGGCACCGGGGAGCTGTTTTTT. This encodes CSVEASGRLGTGELFF. The gene calls are TRBV29-1 and TRBJ2-2; TRBD2 matches 11 bases. The germline V gene encodes CDR1 SQVTM and CDR2 ANQGSEA. This CDR3 has 16 amino acids. Germline trimming cut 3 bases from V and 4 bases from J; bases unmatched to any gene: 7.

The rearrangement uses TRBV6-1 and TRBJ1-1, with D tentatively TRBD1 (5 bases). Trimming pared 0 bases from V and 8 bases from J, leaving 19 bases between. The CDR3 is 16 residues long. From germline, CDR1 is MNHNS and CDR2 SASEGT. DNA for the CDR3: TGTGCCAGCAGTGAAGCGCTGGCAGGGAGTGGGGGGGAAGCTTTCTTT. This translates into CASSEALAGSGGEAFF.

This clonotype was observed many times. The V and J genes are TRBV11-2 and TRBJ2-7, with unresolved D. The germline V gene encodes CDR1 SGHAT and CDR2 FQNNGV. Trimming took 3 bases from V and 2 from J, leaving 8 bases between them. The length of the CDR3 is 13 residues. This chain's CDR3 is CASSLTPAYEQYF. CDR3 sequence (DNA): TGTGCCAGCAGCTTGACACCTGCCTACGAGCAGTACTTC.

This clonotype has more than one count but fewer than ten. J is TRBJ2-1 and V is TRBV27; TRBD1 or TRBD2 may be the D gene (6 bases each). With 4 bases removed from V and 9 bases from J, the gap between germline ends came to 19 bases. The germline CDR1 and CDR2 sequences are MNHEY and SMNVEV (reference sequence). CDR3 length: 15 residues. This CDR3 reads CASSSTRVGGTEQFF. Written as DNA, the CDR3 is TGTGCCAGCAGTTCGACACGGGTGGGGGGCACTGAGCAGTTCTTC.

Many counts were recorded for this clonotype. The rearrangement joins TRBV12-3 or TRBV12-4 to TRBJ1-2, with D uncertain. The CDR3 is 13 residues long. V was cut by 3 bases and J by 2 bases, with 7 bases left in between. The CDR3 loop reads CASSFDGNYGYTF. DNA for the CDR3: TGTGCCAGCAGTTTTGACGGGAACTATGGCTACACCTTC.

The chain joins TRBV5-1 to TRBJ2-6; D remains unclear. The ends were cut back, 1 base at V and 1 base at J, with 6 bases in the middle. CDR1 is SGHRS and CDR2 is YFSETQ in the germline V gene. This CDR3 contains 15 residues. The CDR3 DNA follows: TGCGCCAGCAGCTTGTACGGGTCTGGGGCCAACGTCCTGACTTTC. This gives the protein CASSLYGSGANVLTF.

This clonotype came up many times. The rearrangement joins TRBV2 to TRBJ2-1; D gene ambiguous. Looked up from germline, CDR1 is SNHLY and CDR2 is FYNNEI. The ends were cut back, 4 bases at V and 9 bases at J, with 16 bases in the middle. The CDR3 covers 14 residues. The CDR3 is CASSGARSGPEQFF. The CDR3 nucleotides read TGTGCCAGCAGTGGCGCGCGCTCCGGACCTGAGCAGTTCTTC.

This clonotype came up a few times. The chain joins TRBV12-3 or TRBV12-4 to TRBJ2-7; TRBD1 agrees at 7 bases. The CDR3 sequence is 14 residues long. Unmatched junction bases numbered 8, after V lost 6 bases and J lost 3 bases. CDR3 residues: CASSRAGTDYEQYF. The CDR3 region has the DNA TGTGCCAGCAGCCGAGCAGGGACAGACTACGAGCAGTACTTC.

The chain carries TRBV10-1 and TRBJ2-3, with D possibly TRBD1 on 6 matching bases. The ends were cut back, 7 bases at V and 8 bases at J, with 7 bases in the middle. The CDR3 covers 10 residues. In germline, CDR1 is WNHNN, CDR2 SYGVQD (reference sequence). The CDR3: CASIRGTQYF. The CDR3 DNA is TGCGCCAGCATCAGGGGTACGCAGTATTTT.

The table lists this clonotype with a few counts. The CDR3 coding sequence is TGTGCCAGCACTCAGGGCAGCTCCTACGAGCAGTACTTC. This translates into CASTQGSSYEQYF. This chain connects TRBV4-2 to TRBJ2-7; possible D gene TRBD1, 5 bases. The germline gives CDR1 LGHNA, CDR2 YNFKEQ. Trimming pared 7 bases from V and 0 bases from J, leaving 10 bases between. The CDR3 loop spans 13 amino acids.

In this sample, this clonotype turned up many times. V usage is TRBV7-2 and J usage is TRBJ2-7, with 10 bases fitting TRBD1. The V gene's germline CDR1 is SGHTA and CDR2 FQGNSA. The J segment lost 4 bases and the V segment lost 6 bases, leaving 9 bases of the junction unmatched. CDR3 length: 15 amino acids. CDR3 sequence (DNA): TGTGCCAGCAGACCGGGGGGACAGGGGAGTTACGAGCAGTACTTC. It is translated as CASRPGGQGSYEQYF.